These 18 T cell receptor beta chains came from one sample sequenced in a study of cytomegalovirus exposure and HLA in healthy donors. 13 Jbeta primers and 60 Vbeta primers were used for the PCR. Data came from immunoSEQ multiplex PCR; TCRdb stores just in-frame clones and leaves some out. The sample contains under 100,000 clones, 10% of which appear only once. The sequencing sample was made of PBMCs. The receptors here all came from a man aged 55 to 70 in good health and CMV-seropositive.

This clone was observed a handful of times. The genes are TRBV7-8 and TRBJ1-1; 8 bases are shared with TRBD1. This CDR3 comprises 15 residues. J was trimmed by 1 base and V by 5 bases; bases with no gene match: 6. CDR1 SGHVS and CDR2 FQNEAQ come from the germline V gene. The CDR3: CASSVPGTGNTEAFF. The CDR3 DNA reads TGTGCCAGCAGCGTACCGGGGACAGGGAACACTGAAGCTTTCTTT.

This clone appeared a few times. The chain uses TRBV6-1 and TRBJ2-7; 7 bases map to TRBD2. Germline loops: CDR1 MNHNS, CDR2 SASEGT. This CDR3 contains 13 residues. V shed 10 bases and J 3 bases; nucleotides not matched to a gene: 9. In DNA, the CDR3 is TGTGCCACCGGAAAACCGGGGGGCTACGAGCAGTACTTC. It specifies CATGKPGGYEQYF.

J is TRBJ1-3 and V is TRBV15; the match to TRBD1 covers 7 bases. V dropped 3 bases and J dropped 0; count of bases not matched to a gene: 8. This CDR3 has 17 amino acids. The V gene's germline CDR1 is LNHNV and CDR2 YYDKDF (reference sequence). This CDR3 is CATSRPTGLHSGNTIYF. The CDR3 nucleotides read TGTGCCACCAGCAGGCCGACAGGGCTTCACTCTGGAAACACCATATATTTT.

This clone was detected a few times. The chain couples TRBV19 to TRBJ1-4; D remains ambiguous. This CDR3 has 14 amino acids. Trimming took off 5 bases at V and 3 bases at J, with 10 bases between the two ends. Germline CDR1 reads LNHDA; CDR2 reads SQIVND (reference sequence). In DNA, the CDR3 is TGTGCCAGTAGTGGTGGCGGATCTAATGAAAAACTGTTTTTT. Its protein is CASSGGGSNEKLFF.

The chain recombines TRBV6-5 with TRBJ1-2, with 7 bases fitting TRBD1. CDR3 length equals 11 residues. CDR1 is MNHEY, CDR2 SVGAGI, per germline. Trimming removed 8 bases from V and 7 bases from J; junction bases left unmatched: 4. As DNA, the CDR3 is TGTGCCAGCCTGGGACAGCTTGGCTACACCTTC. It yields the protein CASLGQLGYTF.

This clone was found a few times. The V and J genes are TRBV5-4 and TRBJ2-3, with a tentative D call TRBD2 (6 bases). The CDR3 is 15 amino acids. The germline V gene encodes CDR1 SGHNT and CDR2 YYREEE (reference sequence). CDR3 amino acids: CAGGAGLSSTDTQYF. In DNA form, the CDR3 reads TGTGCGGGGGGAGCGGGCCTGTCTAGCACAGATACGCAGTATTTT.

The rearrangement uses TRBV10-3 and TRBJ2-2; D gene uncertain. CDR3 length equals 17 residues. Per germline, CDR1 ENHRY and CDR2 SYGVKD. V shed 6 bases and J shed 5 bases, with 22 bases lying between them. The CDR3, as DNA: TGTGCCATCAGCGCCACCCGCGTGGGCGCTGGGACCGGGGAGCTGTTTTTT. Amino acids: CAISATRVGAGTGELFF.

This chain uses TRBV30 with TRBJ1-2; D ambiguous. The V and J ends lost 0 bases and 1 base respectively, with 9 bases between them. This CDR3 is built from 14 residues. The V gene's germline CDR1 is GTSNPN and CDR2 SVGIG (reference sequence). The CDR3 nucleotides read TGTGCCTGGAGTGTAATGGCAGTTAACTATGGCTACACCTTC. Protein: CAWSVMAVNYGYTF.

The chain has TRBV7-6 and TRBJ2-3; TRBD1 matches 8 bases. Germline V gene data show CDR1 as SGHVS and CDR2 as FNYEAQ. The V and J ends lost 3 bases and 2 bases, in that order; junction bases with no gene match: 13. The CDR3 covers 18 residues. The CDR3 DNA reads as TGTGCCAGCAGCTTTAACGTCGACAGGGGATCCTCCACAGATACGCAGTATTTT. Protein sequence: CASSFNVDRGSSTDTQYF.

This rearrangement joins TRBV9 to TRBJ2-3; TRBD2 matches at 7 bases. Germline V CDR1 and CDR2: SGDLS, YYNGEE. The V segment lost 4 bases and the J segment 3 bases; nucleotides outside the gene matches: 8. There are 15 residues in the CDR3. CDR3 sequence reads: CASSPRLARTDTQYF. The DNA of the CDR3 is TGTGCCAGCAGCCCGAGACTAGCTAGAACAGATACGCAGTATTTT.

This clone was seen only once. The V gene is TRBV4-1, the J gene TRBJ1-3, with D uncertain. This CDR3 has 14 amino acids. V lost 4 bases, J lost 4 bases, and 11 bases lay in between. Germline values: CDR1 MGHRA, CDR2 YSYEKL. The CDR3 sequence: CASSPPNLGNTIYF. CDR3 bases: TGCGCCAGCAGCCCCCCTAATCTGGGAAACACCATATATTTT.

The rearrangement joins TRBV25-1 to TRBJ2-2, with a tentative D call TRBD1 (5 bases). V was cut by 3 bases and J by 2 bases, with 16 bases left in between. From germline, CDR1 is MGHDK and CDR2 SYGVNS. This CDR3 has 17 amino acids. CDR3 nucleotide sequence: TGTGCCAGCAGTGAGTCCATGGACACCCTCAACACCGGGGAGCTGTTTTTT. It yields the protein CASSESMDTLNTGELFF.

This clone came up a few times. This chain joins TRBV6-1 and TRBJ2-3; D possibly corresponds to TRBD2 (6 bases). The CDR3 sequence is 13 residues long. V was trimmed by 11 bases and J by 2 bases, leaving 14 bases between them. Germline V gives CDR1 MNHNS, CDR2 SASEGT. The CDR3 sequence is CAGGAPSTDTQYF. Written as DNA, the CDR3 is TGTGCCGGCGGGGCCCCCTCCACAGATACGCAGTATTTT.

The V gene is TRBV7-2, the J gene TRBJ2-2, with TRBD2 as a possible D gene (5 bases). Germline lookup yields CDR1 SGHTA and CDR2 FQGNSA. This CDR3 contains 16 residues. V lost 3 bases to trimming and J lost 4 bases, with 15 bases between them. This CDR3 is CASSLNGGAVTGELFF. Written as DNA, the CDR3 is TGTGCCAGCAGCTTGAACGGAGGAGCTGTCACCGGGGAGCTGTTTTTT.

The chain uses TRBV28 and TRBJ2-7, with a tentative D call TRBD1 (6 bases). The V gene's germline CDR1 is MDHEN and CDR2 SYDVKM. This CDR3 contains 14 residues. The V and J ends lost 5 bases and 3 bases respectively, with 14 bases between them. CDR3 bases: TGTGCCAGCAGTGAGACAGGTGGAGGCTACGAGCAGTACTTC. Translated: CASSETGGGYEQYF.

V gene TRBV5-1 combines with J gene TRBJ2-3; 11 bases map to TRBD1. V was pared by 4 bases and J by 5 bases, with 12 bases of the junction left unmatched. Germline V gene data show CDR1 as SGHRS and CDR2 as YFSETQ. The CDR3 has 17 residues. The CDR3 sequence: CASSPGTGGRGGDTQYF. The CDR3 nucleotides read TGCGCCAGCAGCCCCGGGACAGGGGGGAGAGGTGGAGATACGCAGTATTTT.

The CDR3, as DNA: TGTGCCAGCGGGGGAGGACGAGCATCGCAGTACTTC. Translated: CASGGGRASQYF. The rearrangement joins TRBV7-6 to TRBJ2-7, with D maybe TRBD2 (6 bases). The length of the CDR3 is 12 residues. Germline CDR1 reads SGHVS; CDR2 reads FNYEAQ. The V gene lost 8 bases and the J gene lost 9 bases, with 17 bases spanning the gap.

This clone was seen a handful of times. The V and J genes are TRBV4-1 and TRBJ2-1, with 7 bases aligning to TRBD1. J gave up 8 bases and V 4 bases, and 23 bases lay outside the gene matches. CDR3 length equals 19 residues. Germline loops: CDR1 MGHRA, CDR2 YSYEKL. The CDR3 DNA sequence: TGCGCCAGCAGCCTTCGACAGGGCCCTACTATAGTTGGGTTGGATGAGCAGTTCTTC. Protein: CASSLRQGPTIVGLDEQFF.